This T cell receptor beta chain is drawn from a study of vaccination effects on CD4 cells after COVID-19 (dated by TCRdb to about 2022). Background on the whole study: To identify antigen-specific CD4+ T cell clonotypes by their expansion, the ViraFEST assay first stimulated PBMC with viral peptide pools and then applied TCR sequencing. SARS-CoV-2 spike-specific CD4+ TCR repertoires were compared before and after mRNA vaccination in COVID-19 convalescent patients and in infection-naive vaccine recipients. After vaccination, three convalescent patients were sampled both early (day +14) and late (day +241, +227, +161 respectively). Across the study, the median time from the second dose to post-vaccine sampling was 72 days (range 14 to 241). Approximately 2 million PBMC per well were cultured in IMDM with roughly 5% human AB serum, around 10 IU/ml IL-2 and gentamicin, plus 10 ug/ml peptides. The Oncomine TCR Beta short-read assay on an Illumina iSeq 100 was used to sequence cultures from other donors in the study. Altogether, 10 COVID-19 convalescent patients and a few SARS-CoV-2-naive healthy vaccine recipients made up the full study. Points the paper makes about the study in general: For convalescent patients, new clones induced by the vaccine made up most of the post-vaccine spike-reactive repertoire, and these new clones were largely distinct from the clones induced by infection. Marked clonal contraction was observed in both infection-induced and vaccine-induced clones at late post-vaccination timepoints, consistent with waning T cell responses. The study was limited by a small number of convalescent patients, and early post-infection timepoints were lacking.

The germline V gene provides CDR1 MDHEN and CDR2 SYDVKM. Cut back by 5 bases and 2 bases, the V and J ends lie 10 bases apart. The CDR3 holds 14 amino acids from the cysteine to the phenylalanine. The CDR3 DNA has 42 bases and is translated from base 1. To prepare the library, the immunoSEQ multiplex PCR assay was applied. TCR beta CDR3 sequencing was performed on DNA from the cultured, isolated CD4+ T cells. On the authors' methods: Non-productive TCR sequences were removed and reads were trimmed to the CDR3 region, keeping CDR3s of at least 7 amino acids. Antigen-specific clonotypes were identified using the MANAFEST web app by comparison of expansion in peptide wells against reference cultures. For clones to be considered positive, expansion at FDR<0.05 versus reference and all other wells, an odds ratio above 5, and a frequency above 0.1% in two replicate wells were required. A clonotype was called cross-reactive if it was significantly expanded both in SARS-CoV-2 spike wells and in at least one common cold coronavirus spike condition. Levenshtein distance calculated with the stringdist R package was used to assess CDR3 similarity, and unrooted trees were constructed with ape in R 3.6.1. Not all clones reach the TCRdb copy of this immuneACCESS table, which keeps in-frame sequences only. Checked studies attribute under half of the gap to unresolved V genes and leave the rest unexplained. The V and J calls and the clone size are those of that table, but D and trimming were determined from the DNA. The sample table records around 50,000 clones; over 60% of these occur just once. The ten largest clones add up to around 5% of the sample.

After less than 13 days of culture, CD4+ T cells were isolated with the EasySep CD4+ T cell isolation kit. Convalescent patients had PCR-confirmed SARS-CoV-2 infection between March and December 2020, before Alpha, Beta and Delta variants emerged in the United States. Each participant received two doses of an mRNA SARS-CoV-2 vaccine, either BNT162b2 or mRNA-1273. Half of the culture medium was replaced with fresh IL-2-containing medium on days 3 and 7. Each peptide stimulation condition was cultured in triplicate wells unless otherwise noted. PBMC were separated from whole blood using Ficoll-Paque Plus gradient centrifugation and were then either cryopreserved at -140C or used fresh. The QIAamp micro DNA kit was used to extract genomic DNA from the cultured CD4+ T cells. As regards this clone: Its binding antigen is unknown. Per-base quality was not reported, and no clone a single base away is much larger than it.

This clonotype was obtained from a human donor who had a prior SARS-CoV-2 infection. The chain is assembled from TRBV28 and TRBJ2-1, with TRBD1 as a weak D call on 5 bases. The sample here was CD4+ T cells from PBMCs cultured without peptide, taken after COVID-19 vaccination. The bases read TGTGCCAGCAGTACAGGACCAGCCTACAATGAGCAGTTCTTC. Translation gives CASSTGPAYNEQFF.